This is a list of T cell receptor beta chains from one sample in a study of response to subunit inactivated influenza vaccine. TCRdb analysed the RT-PCR reads with MiXCR anew, one entry per CDR3 protein. The sample consists of around 250,000 distinct CDR3 sequences, about 12% of them appearing once. Sequenced here: non-naive T cells sorted from PBMCs, sampled approximately 15 days before vaccination. The receptor set was obtained from a man aged 45-60 years who received an inactivated influenza vaccine. Each CDR3 is given with its conserved first and last residue. The D gene is left open where the match is weak. Size values are once, few and many counts, or a class for expanded clones, and some rows have none.

CDR3 length,D gene,J gene,V gene,clone size,CDR3 protein,CDR3 DNA
13,-,TRBJ1-3,TRBV20-1,-,CSARHTSGNTIYF,TGCAGTGCTAGGCATACCTCTGGAAACACCATATATTTT
15,TRBD2,TRBJ2-7,TRBV3-1,few,CASSQVAGRAIEQYF,TGTGCCAGCAGCCAAGTTGCCGGGAGGGCGATTGAGCAGTACTTC
15,-,TRBJ2-2,TRBV7-6,many,CASSLAGANTGELFF,TGTGCCAGCAGCTTAGCCGGGGCGAACACCGGGGAGCTGTTTTTT
15,TRBD2,TRBJ2-1,TRBV9,few,CASSVENGRADEQFF,TGTGCCAGCAGCGTAGAGAACGGGAGGGCGGATGAGCAGTTCTTC
15,TRBD1,TRBJ1-1,TRBV4-1,medium-sized,CASTYGGTANTEAFF,TGCGCCAGCACCTACGGAGGGACAGCAAACACTGAAGCTTTCTTT
13,TRBD2,TRBJ2-7,TRBV20-1,-,CSARTSGKYEQYF,TGCAGTGCTAGGACTAGCGGCAAGTACGAGCAGTACTTC
13,-,TRBJ2-5,TRBV7-3,once,CASRFDGVETQYF,TGTGCCAGCAGATTTGATGGGGTCGAGACCCAGTACTTC
16,-,TRBJ2-7,TRBV7-6,-,CASSPQPDRISYEQYF,TGTGCCAGCAGCCCTCAACCCGACAGGATCTCCTACGAGCAGTACTTC
13,-,TRBJ1-1,TRBV7-2,-,CASSPRTVTEAFF,TGTGCCAGCAGCCCGAGGACGGTCACTGAAGCTTTCTTT
16,-,TRBJ2-3,TRBV4-3,medium-sized,CASSQDLIWGTDTQYF,TGCGCCAGCAGCCAGGATTTAATATGGGGCACAGATACGCAGTATTTT
16,TRBD1,TRBJ1-6,TRBV4-1,many,CASSQAGTGENSPLHF,TGCGCCAGCAGCCAAGCTGGGACAGGGGAAAATTCACCCCTCCACTTT
15,TRBD1,TRBJ2-1,TRBV25-1,-,CASSGGDSSYNEQFF,TGTGCCAGCAGTGGTGGGGACAGTTCCTACAATGAGCAGTTCTTC
15,-,TRBJ2-7,TRBV28,-,CASSLWLGNSYEQYF,TGTGCCAGCAGTTTATGGTTGGGGAACTCCTACGAGCAGTACTTC
15,-,TRBJ2-5,TRBV12-3/TRBV12-4,many,CASRPAQGPQETQYF,TGTGCCAGCAGGCCCGCACAGGGCCCCCAAGAGACCCAGTACTTC
13,-,TRBJ1-4,TRBV2,few,CASTVPNAEKLFF,TGTGCCAGTACCGTCCCGAACGCTGAAAAACTGTTTTTT
12,-,TRBJ1-5,TRBV28,-,CASSWGDQPQHF,TGTGCCAGCAGTTGGGGGGATCAGCCCCAGCATTTT
20,TRBD2,TRBJ2-4,TRBV15,many,CATSSLPLAGFVLGKNIQYF,TGTGCCACCAGCAGTTTGCCATTAGCGGGCTTTGTGTTGGGCAAAAACATTCAGTACTTC
16,TRBD2,TRBJ2-2,TRBV13,-,CASSYYGTRDTGELFF,TGTGCCAGCAGCTATTACGGGACTAGGGATACCGGGGAGCTGTTTTTT
15,-,TRBJ1-5,TRBV28,-,CASSRADMRNQPQHF,TGTGCCAGCAGTCGGGCTGACATGAGGAATCAGCCCCAGCATTTT
11,-,TRBJ2-1,TRBV2,-,CASHRYNEQFF,TGTGCCAGCCATCGCTACAATGAGCAGTTCTTC
15,-,TRBJ2-2,TRBV7-8,-,CASSLVRDRTGELFF,TGTGCCAGCAGCTTAGTAAGGGATCGCACCGGGGAGCTGTTTTTT
13,-,TRBJ1-2,TRBV12-3/TRBV12-4,many,CASSPSGSYGYTF,TGTGCCAGCAGCCCTTCGGGCAGTTATGGCTACACCTTC
15,-,TRBJ2-1,TRBV9,many,CASSGDLAFYNEQFF,TGTGCCAGCAGCGGAGATCTAGCGTTCTACAATGAGCAGTTCTTC
14,-,TRBJ2-7,TRBV5-1,few,CASSFGSGAYEQYF,TGCGCCAGCAGCTTCGGATCAGGCGCCTACGAGCAGTACTTC
15,-,TRBJ1-6,TRBV20-1,few,CSARVWAGNNSPLHF,TGCAGTGCTAGAGTTTGGGCCGGTAATAATTCACCCCTCCACTTT
19,-,TRBJ1-2,TRBV7-2,many,CASSFFSLTGRAYVYGYTF,TGTGCCAGCAGCTTTTTTAGTCTTACGGGCAGGGCTTACGTCTATGGCTACACCTTC
20,TRBD2,TRBJ2-3,TRBV7-3,few,CASSLRGRLAGGASTDTQYF,TGTGCCAGCAGCTTAAGGGGCCGGCTAGCGGGAGGCGCTAGCACAGATACGCAGTATTTT
14,TRBD2,TRBJ2-1,TRBV20-1,few,CSATEWEGYNEQFF,TGCAGTGCTACCGAGTGGGAGGGGTACAATGAGCAGTTCTTC